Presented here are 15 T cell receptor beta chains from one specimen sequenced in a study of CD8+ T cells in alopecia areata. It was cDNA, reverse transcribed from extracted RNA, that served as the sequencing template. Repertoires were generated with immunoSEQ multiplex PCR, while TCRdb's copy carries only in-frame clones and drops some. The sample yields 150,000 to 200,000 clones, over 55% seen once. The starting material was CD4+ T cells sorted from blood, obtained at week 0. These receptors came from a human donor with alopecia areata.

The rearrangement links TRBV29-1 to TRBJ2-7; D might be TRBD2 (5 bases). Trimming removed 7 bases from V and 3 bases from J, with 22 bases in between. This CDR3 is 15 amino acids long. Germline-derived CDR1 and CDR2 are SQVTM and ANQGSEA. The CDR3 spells CSASRGIGSSYEQYF. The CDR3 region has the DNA TGCAGCGCCTCTCGGGGAATCGGGTCAAGCTACGAGCAGTACTTC.

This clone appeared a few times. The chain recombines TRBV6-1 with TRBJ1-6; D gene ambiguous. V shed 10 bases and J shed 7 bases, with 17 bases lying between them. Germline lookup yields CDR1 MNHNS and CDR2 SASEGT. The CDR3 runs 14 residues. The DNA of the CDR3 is TGTGCCACCGGAGTACAGAGTTCGAATTCACCCCTCCACTTT. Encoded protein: CATGVQSSNSPLHF.

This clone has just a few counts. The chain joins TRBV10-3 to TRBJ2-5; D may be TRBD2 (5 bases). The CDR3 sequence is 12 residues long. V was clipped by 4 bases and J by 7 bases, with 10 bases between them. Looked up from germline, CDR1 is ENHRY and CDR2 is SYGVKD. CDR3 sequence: CAISAGEGTQYF. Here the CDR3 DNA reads TGTGCCATCAGTGCCGGAGAGGGGACCCAGTACTTC.

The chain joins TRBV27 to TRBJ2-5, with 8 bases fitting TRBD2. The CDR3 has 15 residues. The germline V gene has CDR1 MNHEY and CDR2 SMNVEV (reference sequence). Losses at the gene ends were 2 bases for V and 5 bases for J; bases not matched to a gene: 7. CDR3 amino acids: CASSLRRGGRETQYF. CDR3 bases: TGTGCCAGCAGTTTACGTCGGGGGGGCCGGGAGACCCAGTACTTC.

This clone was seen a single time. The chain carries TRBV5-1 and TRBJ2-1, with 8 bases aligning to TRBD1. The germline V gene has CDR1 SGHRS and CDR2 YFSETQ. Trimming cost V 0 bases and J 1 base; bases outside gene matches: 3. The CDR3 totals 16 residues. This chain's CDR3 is CASSLDDRGSYNEQFF. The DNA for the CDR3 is TGCGCCAGCAGCTTGGATGACAGGGGTTCCTACAATGAGCAGTTCTTC.

The DNA of the CDR3 is TGCGCCAGCAGCTTGGGCAGGGAGGATGGCTACACCTTC. Translated, it gives CASSLGREDGYTF. The rearrangement links TRBV5-1 to TRBJ1-2; D is possibly TRBD1 (5 bases). CDR1 and CDR2 (germline): SGHRS, YFSETQ. The V end was cut by 0 bases, the J end by 6 bases, with 9 bases between. The CDR3 length is 13 residues.

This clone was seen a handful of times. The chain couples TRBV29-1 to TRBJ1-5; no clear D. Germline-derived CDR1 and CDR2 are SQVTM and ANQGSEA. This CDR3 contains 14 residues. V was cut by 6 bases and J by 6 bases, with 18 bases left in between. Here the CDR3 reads CSVGSGRESQPQHF. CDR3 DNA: TGCAGCGTGGGGTCAGGAAGGGAGAGTCAGCCCCAGCATTTT.

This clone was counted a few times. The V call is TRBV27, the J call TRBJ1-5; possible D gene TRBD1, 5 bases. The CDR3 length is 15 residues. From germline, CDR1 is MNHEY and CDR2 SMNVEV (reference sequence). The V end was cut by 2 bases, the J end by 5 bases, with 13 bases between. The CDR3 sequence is CASSLGAAGHQPQHF. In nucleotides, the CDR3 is TGTGCCAGCAGTTTAGGGGCAGCGGGGCATCAGCCCCAGCATTTT.

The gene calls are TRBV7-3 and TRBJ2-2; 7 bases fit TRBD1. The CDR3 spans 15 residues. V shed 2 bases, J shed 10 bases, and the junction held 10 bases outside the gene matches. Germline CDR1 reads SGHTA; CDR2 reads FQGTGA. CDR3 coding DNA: TGTGCCAGCAGCTTAGTCCCGGGACAGTATAAGGAGCTGTTTTTT. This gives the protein CASSLVPGQYKELFF.

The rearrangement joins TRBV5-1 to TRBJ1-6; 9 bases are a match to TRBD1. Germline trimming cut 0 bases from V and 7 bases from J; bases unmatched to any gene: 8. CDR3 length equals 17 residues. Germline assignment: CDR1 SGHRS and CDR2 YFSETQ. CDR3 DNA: TGCGCCAGCAGCTTGGAAATAGTGGGACAGGGAAATTCACCCCTCCACTTT. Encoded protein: CASSLEIVGQGNSPLHF.

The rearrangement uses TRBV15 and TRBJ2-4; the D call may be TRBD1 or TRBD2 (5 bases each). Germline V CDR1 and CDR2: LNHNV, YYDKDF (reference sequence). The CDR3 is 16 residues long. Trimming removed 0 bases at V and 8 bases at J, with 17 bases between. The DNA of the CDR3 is TGTGCCACCAGCAGAGATTGGGGGACCCCAAGGGACATTCAGTACTTC. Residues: CATSRDWGTPRDIQYF.

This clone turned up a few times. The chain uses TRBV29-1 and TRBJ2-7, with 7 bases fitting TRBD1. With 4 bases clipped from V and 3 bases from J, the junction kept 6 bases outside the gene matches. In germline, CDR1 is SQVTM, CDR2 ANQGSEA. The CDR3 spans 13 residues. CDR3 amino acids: CSVVKGTDYEQYF. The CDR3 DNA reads TGCAGCGTTGTAAAGGGGACAGACTACGAGCAGTACTTC.

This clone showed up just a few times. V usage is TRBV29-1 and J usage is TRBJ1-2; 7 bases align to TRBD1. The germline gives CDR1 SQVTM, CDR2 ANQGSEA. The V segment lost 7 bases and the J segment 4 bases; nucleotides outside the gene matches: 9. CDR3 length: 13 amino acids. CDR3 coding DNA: TGCAGCGCTGGGGACAGCCCGAGCTATGGCTACACCTTC. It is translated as CSAGDSPSYGYTF.

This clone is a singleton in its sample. This CDR3 is CAWSVPGRPQHF. For the CDR3, the DNA is TGTGCCTGGAGCGTCCCAGGGAGGCCCCAGCATTTT. The chain joins TRBV30 to TRBJ1-5, with D possibly TRBD1 on 5 matching bases. The CDR3 is 12 residues long. The germline CDR1 and CDR2 sequences are GTSNPN and SVGIG (reference sequence). V lost 3 bases to trimming and J lost 9 bases, with 12 bases between them.

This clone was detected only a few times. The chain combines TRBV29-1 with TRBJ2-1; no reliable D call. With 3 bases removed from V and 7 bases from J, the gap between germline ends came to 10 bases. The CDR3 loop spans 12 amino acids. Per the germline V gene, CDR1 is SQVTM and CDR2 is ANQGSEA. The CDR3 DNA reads TGCAGCGTTGAGAAGTTGGGGAATGAGCAGTTCTTC. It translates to CSVEKLGNEQFF.